This TCR beta chain was sequenced during a study of OX40 agonist ivuxolimab in advanced cancers. Turning to the overall study: Ivuxolimab was an agonistic, fully human IgG2 monoclonal antibody directed against OX40 (CD134), a costimulatory receptor. Intravenous ivuxolimab was administered to patients every 2 weeks at six dose levels: 0.01, 0.1, 0.3, 1.5, 3 and 10 mg/kg. Of the roughly 51 dose-escalation patients, hepatocellular carcinoma was present in roughly 19, melanoma in some 15, renal cell carcinoma in 9 and head and neck cancer in 9. In the dose-escalation cohort, 82.7% of patients were male, and the mean age was roughly 60 years, with a range of about 20 to 90. Patients were allowed to have had prior anti-PD-1, anti-PD-L1 or anti-CTLA-4 therapy, and around 37% of the dose-escalation patients had previously received checkpoint inhibitors. Three dose-escalation patients achieved partial responses, one with hepatocellular carcinoma and two with cutaneous melanoma. The purpose of peripheral TCRbeta sequencing was to test whether ivuxolimab changed TCR sequence diversity and led to clonal T-cell expansion. The paper reports the monotherapy dose-escalation portion (N of about 50 patients) of the phase I ivuxolimab trial. Overall study outcomes, separate from this receptor: At doses of 0.1 to 3.0 mg/kg, clonal expansion of both CD4+ and CD8+ blood T cells was observed from baseline to week 6. On average, CD8+ T cells showed more expanded clones than CD4+ T cells after ivuxolimab. Low levels of normalized T-cell clonal expansion were also shown by some nonresponding patients. In the 0.1-3.0 mg/kg groups, partial responders had among the lowest normalized peripheral clonal expansion, particularly in CD8+ T cells. The antigen specificity of the peripheral T cells that underwent clonal expansion was not determined.

Patients with a history of autoimmune disease or receiving systemic immunosuppression were excluded from the trial. In every dose cohort, peripheral blood was drawn for TCR sequencing at baseline, cycle 4 day 1, and cycle 7 day 1. Samples came from an open-label, multicenter, first-in-human phase I dose-escalation trial of ivuxolimab. Adults with locally advanced or metastatic melanoma, renal cell, hepatocellular, or head and neck squamous cell carcinoma were enrolled in the trial. Before TCR sequencing, CD4+ and CD8+ T cells were separately sorted from peripheral blood. With respect to this clone: The antigen this receptor binds is unknown. Nothing much larger sits one base from this clone, and base qualities are not available.

To sequence the TCRbeta CDR3 region, genomic DNA was isolated from the sorted cells. TCRbeta CDR3 regions were sequenced using the immunoSEQ Assay. This is the immuneACCESS table as TCRdb keeps it, with only in-frame sequences that have V and J called. A part of the clones is gone; compared with another copy, unresolved V genes explain less than half, and the rest is unexplained. The sample table contains about 38,000 clones; only one count was recorded for 80% to 90% of them. The ten top clones hold around 40% of the sample. Including the terminal cysteine and phenylalanine, the CDR3 comprises 13 residues. Of the read, only the CDR3 DNA is kept; its 39 bases are in frame from base 1. Sequences LNHDA (CDR1) and SQIVND (CDR2) are obtained from the germline V gene (reference sequence). V loses 9 bases, J loses 3 bases, and the germline ends lie 15 bases apart.

Sequences were derived from CD4+ or CD8+ T cells sorted from blood, sampled in a trial of the OX40 agonist ivuxolimab. Recombination connected TRBV19 to TRBJ2-7; the D segment is perhaps TRBD1 or TRBD2, each sharing 5 matched bases. This clonotype originated in an adult with an advanced solid tumor such as melanoma, head and neck, liver or kidney cancer. The base sequence is TGTGCCAGCACACCGGGACGGAACTACGAGCAGTACTTC. Its protein is CASTPGRNYEQYF.